The 3 T cell receptor beta chains below come from one sample, sequenced in a study of shared clonotypes between healthy human individuals. Some clones are missing from TCRdb's copy, which holds only in-frame ones; the method was immunoSEQ multiplex PCR. The table lists some 2,100,000 clones, nearly 97% of them singletons, with approximately 0.13% in the top ten. Sequencing used naive CD4+ T cells sorted from blood. Documented subset: CD45RA+ positively selected. These receptors were taken from a man aged 18 to 30 in good health.

This chain links TRBV4-1 with TRBJ2-3; D may be TRBD2 (5 bases). Trimming left V 3 bases short and J 0 bases short, with 13 bases between. The CDR3 contains 16 residues. Germline V gene lookup returns CDR1 MGHRA and CDR2 YSYEKL. The CDR3 sequence: CASSHQSGSSTDTQYF. The CDR3 nucleotides read TGCGCCAGCAGCCATCAAAGCGGTTCTAGCACAGATACGCAGTATTTT.

This rearrangement joins TRBV27 to TRBJ2-7, with 10 bases matching TRBD2. The length of the CDR3 is 15 residues. The V segment lost 5 bases and the J segment 1 base; nucleotides outside the gene matches: 5. Germline CDR1 MNHEY, CDR2 SMNVEV (reference sequence). The DNA for the CDR3 is TGTGCCAGCAGTCCCTGGACTAGCGGATCCTACGAGCAGTACTTC. Protein sequence: CASSPWTSGSYEQYF.

This sequence joins TRBV6-5 and TRBJ1-1; D perhaps matches TRBD1 (6 bases). The CDR3 runs 13 residues. From germline, CDR1 is MNHEY and CDR2 SVGAGI. V gave up 5 bases and J gave up 3 bases, with 10 bases separating them. CDR3 DNA sequence: TGTGCCAGCAGTGTCAGGGGTGACACTGAAGCTTTCTTT. Protein: CASSVRGDTEAFF.